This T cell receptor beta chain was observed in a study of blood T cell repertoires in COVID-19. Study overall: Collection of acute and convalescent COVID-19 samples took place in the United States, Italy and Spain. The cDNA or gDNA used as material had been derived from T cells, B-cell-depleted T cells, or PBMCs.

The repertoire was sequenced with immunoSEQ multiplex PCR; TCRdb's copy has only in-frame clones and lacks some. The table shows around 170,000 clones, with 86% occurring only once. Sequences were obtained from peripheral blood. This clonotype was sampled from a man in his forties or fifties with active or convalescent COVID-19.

Here the CDR3 DNA reads TGTGCCAGCAGCGAACAGACAGGGTTGGAGACCCAGTACTTC. Its translation is CASSEQTGLETQYF. This chain links TRBV9 with TRBJ2-5; TRBD1 matches at 7 bases. The CDR3 has 14 amino acids. Germline-derived CDR1 and CDR2 are SGDLS and YYNGEE. Unmatched junction bases numbered 7, after V lost 3 bases and J lost 5 bases.